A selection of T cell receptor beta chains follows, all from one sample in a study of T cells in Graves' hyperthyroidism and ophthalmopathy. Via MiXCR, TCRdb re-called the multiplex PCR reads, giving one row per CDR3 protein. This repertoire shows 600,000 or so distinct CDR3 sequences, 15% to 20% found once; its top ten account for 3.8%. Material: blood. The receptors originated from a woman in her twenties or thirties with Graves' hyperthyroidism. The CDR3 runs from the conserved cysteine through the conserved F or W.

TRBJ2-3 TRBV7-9 CASSRGLAAGTDTQYF
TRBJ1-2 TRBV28 CASRPPGGTRNGYTF
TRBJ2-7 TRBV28 CATTSGSKAGEQYF
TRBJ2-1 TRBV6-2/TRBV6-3 CASKVPPGANEQFF
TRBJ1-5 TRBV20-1 CSAAGTGMGNQPQHF
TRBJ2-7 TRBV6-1 CASSYNPGLVHEQYF
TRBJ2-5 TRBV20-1 CSARGLGLAGDGPVTQYF
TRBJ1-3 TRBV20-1 CSAPRAGNTIYF
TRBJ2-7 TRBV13 CASSSRGTGGSYEQYF
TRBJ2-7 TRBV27 CASSLSGFSYEQYF
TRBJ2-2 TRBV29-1 CSVGQDNTGELFF
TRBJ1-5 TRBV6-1 CASSEGLTFSNQPQHF
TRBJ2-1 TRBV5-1 CASSPTAGGSYNEQFF
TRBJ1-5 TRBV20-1 CSARDYRANQPQHF
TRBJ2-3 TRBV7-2 CASSPTGDVTDTQYF
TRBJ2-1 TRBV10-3 CAISPGLAGRGDEQFF
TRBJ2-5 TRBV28 CASRWGTPQETQYF
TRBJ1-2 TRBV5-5 CASSFRSATSYGYTF
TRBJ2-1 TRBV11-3 CASSLDFRGPKLEQFF
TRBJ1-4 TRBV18 CASSPSGAGFKLFF